This T cell receptor (delta chain) came from a study of gamma-delta chains in newborns, infants, children. Across the study: Polyclonal expansion of innate γδ T cells after birth follows microbial exposure.

Comment on this clone: This may be a read error: a much more frequent sequence differs by one nucleotide.

TCRdb called clones anew from the reads with CATT. The data contain several thousand delta-chain clones, under 5% of them singletons. Unmatched junction bases numbered 15, after V lost 4 bases and J lost 0 bases. Germline V gene lookup returns CDR1 TSWWSYY and CDR2 QGS. CDR3 size: 21 residues. Sequenced input: blood. The chain combines TRDV1 with TRDJ3; 7 nucleotides align to TRDD3. The source is a child who was a newborn, infant or young child, either healthy, febrile or measles-vaccinated (not recorded which). In DNA, the CDR3 is TGTGCTCTTGGGGGACAGGGAGTACTGGGGTCCGGCTCCTGGGACACCCGACAGATGTTTTTC. Protein sequence: CALGGQGVLGSGSWDTRQMFF.